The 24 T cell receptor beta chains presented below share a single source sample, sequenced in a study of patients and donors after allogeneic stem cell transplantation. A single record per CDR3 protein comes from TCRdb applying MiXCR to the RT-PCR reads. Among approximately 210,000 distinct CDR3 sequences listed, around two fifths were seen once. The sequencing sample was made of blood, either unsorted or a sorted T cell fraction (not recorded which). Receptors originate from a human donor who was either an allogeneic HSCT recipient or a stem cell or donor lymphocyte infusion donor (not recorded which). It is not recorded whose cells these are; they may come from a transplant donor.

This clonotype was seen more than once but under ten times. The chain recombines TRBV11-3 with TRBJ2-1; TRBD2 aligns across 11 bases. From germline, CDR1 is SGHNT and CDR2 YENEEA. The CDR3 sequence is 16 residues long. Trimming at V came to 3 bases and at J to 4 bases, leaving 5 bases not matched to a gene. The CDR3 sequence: CASSLLAGGGYNEQFF. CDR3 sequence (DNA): TGTGCCAGCAGCTTGTTAGCGGGAGGGGGGTACAATGAGCAGTTCTTC.

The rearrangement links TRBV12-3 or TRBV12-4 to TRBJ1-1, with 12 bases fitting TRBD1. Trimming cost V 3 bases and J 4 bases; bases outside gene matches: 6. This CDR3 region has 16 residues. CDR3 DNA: TGTGCCAGCAGTTTGTGGGACAGGGGGCGCGGCACTGAAGCTTTCTTT. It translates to CASSLWDRGRGTEAFF.

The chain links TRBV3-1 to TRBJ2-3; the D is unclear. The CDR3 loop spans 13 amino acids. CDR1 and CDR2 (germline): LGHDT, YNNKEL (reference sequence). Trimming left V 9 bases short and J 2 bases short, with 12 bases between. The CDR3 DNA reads TGTGCCAGTCGACACCTTCTCACAGATACGCAGTATTTT. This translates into CASRHLLTDTQYF.

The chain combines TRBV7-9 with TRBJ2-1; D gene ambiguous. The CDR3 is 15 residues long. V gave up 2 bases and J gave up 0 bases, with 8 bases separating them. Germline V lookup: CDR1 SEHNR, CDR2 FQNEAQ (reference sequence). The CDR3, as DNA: TGTGCCAGCAGCTTAATACGGAGCTCCTACAATGAGCAGTTCTTC. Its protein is CASSLIRSSYNEQFF.

The CDR3 here is CASSSSDPGGSYGYTF. In DNA, the CDR3 is TGTGCCAGCAGCTCTTCAGACCCAGGGGGCAGCTATGGCTACACCTTC. The chain uses TRBV7-3 and TRBJ1-2, with 8 bases fitting TRBD1. The CDR3 length is 16 residues. With 4 bases clipped from V and 4 bases from J, the junction kept 11 bases outside the gene matches. Germline assignment: CDR1 SGHTA and CDR2 FQGTGA.

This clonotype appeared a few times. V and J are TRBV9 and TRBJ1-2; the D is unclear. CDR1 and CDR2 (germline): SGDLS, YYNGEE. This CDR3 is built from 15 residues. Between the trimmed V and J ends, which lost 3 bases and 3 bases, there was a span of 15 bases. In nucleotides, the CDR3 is TGTGCCAGCAGCGCCCTGGGTGGGTTAGACTATGGCTACACCTTC. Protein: CASSALGGLDYGYTF.

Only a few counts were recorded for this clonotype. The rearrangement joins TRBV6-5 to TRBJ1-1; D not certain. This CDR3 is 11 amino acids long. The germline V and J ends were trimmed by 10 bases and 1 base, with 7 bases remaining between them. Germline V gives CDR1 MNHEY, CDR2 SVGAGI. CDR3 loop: CATRWNTEAFF. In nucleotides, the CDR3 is TGTGCCACAAGGTGGAACACTGAAGCTTTCTTT.

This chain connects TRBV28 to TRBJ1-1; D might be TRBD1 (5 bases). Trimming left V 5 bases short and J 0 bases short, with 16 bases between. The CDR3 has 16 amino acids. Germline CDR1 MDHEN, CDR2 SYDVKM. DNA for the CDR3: TGTGCCAGCAGTCAGGGAAGGGTGGGAATGAACACTGAAGCTTTCTTT. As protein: CASSQGRVGMNTEAFF.

The CDR3, as DNA: TGTGCCAGCAGCGTAGTTGGCGTAAGCCAGCTGTTTTTT. This encodes CASSVVGVSQLFF. This sequence joins TRBV9 and TRBJ2-2; D unclear. Trimming shortened V by 0 bases and J by 12 bases, and 12 bases separated the two germline ends. CDR1 and CDR2 from the germline V gene are SGDLS and YYNGEE. CDR3 length equals 13 residues.

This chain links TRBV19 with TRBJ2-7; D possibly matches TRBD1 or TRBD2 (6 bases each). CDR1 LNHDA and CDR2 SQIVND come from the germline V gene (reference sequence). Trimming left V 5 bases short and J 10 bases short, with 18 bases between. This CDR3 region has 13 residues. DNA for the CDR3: TGTGCCAGTAGTCCCCGGGGGCTAGCCGCACAGTACTTC. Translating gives CASSPRGLAAQYF.

CDR3 amino acids: CASSLEAGANTGELFF. CDR3 in DNA: TGCGCCAGCAGCTTGGAGGCGGGGGCGAACACCGGGGAGCTGTTTTTT. The chain is built from TRBV5-1 and TRBJ2-2; TRBD2 agrees at 7 bases. The CDR3 has 16 residues. The V segment lost 0 bases and the J segment 0 bases; nucleotides outside the gene matches: 2. Germline assignment: CDR1 SGHRS and CDR2 YFSETQ. Complete variable domain (other parts from reference TRBV5-1 and TRBJ2-2): KAGVTQTPRYLIKTRGQQVTLSCSPISGHRSVSWYQQTPGQGLQFLFEYFSETQRNKGNFPGRFSGRQFSNSRSEMNVSTLELGDSALYLCASSLEAGANTGELFFGEGSRLTVL.

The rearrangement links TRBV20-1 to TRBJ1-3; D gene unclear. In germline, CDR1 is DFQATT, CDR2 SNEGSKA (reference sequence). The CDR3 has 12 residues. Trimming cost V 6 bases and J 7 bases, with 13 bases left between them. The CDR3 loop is CSASDQINTIYF. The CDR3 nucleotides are TGCAGTGCCTCGGATCAAATTAACACCATATATTTT.

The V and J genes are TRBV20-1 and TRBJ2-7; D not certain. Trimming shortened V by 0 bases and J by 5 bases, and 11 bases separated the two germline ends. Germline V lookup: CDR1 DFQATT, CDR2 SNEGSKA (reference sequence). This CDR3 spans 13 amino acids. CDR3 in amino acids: CSARDRVTNEQYF. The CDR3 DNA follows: TGCAGTGCTAGAGATCGGGTGACGAACGAGCAGTACTTC.

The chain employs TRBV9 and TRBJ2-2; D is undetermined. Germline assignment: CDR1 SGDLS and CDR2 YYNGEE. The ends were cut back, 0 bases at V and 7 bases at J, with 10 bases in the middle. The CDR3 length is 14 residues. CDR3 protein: CASSVAPGGGELFF. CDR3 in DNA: TGTGCCAGCAGCGTAGCTCCAGGTGGCGGGGAGCTGTTTTTT.

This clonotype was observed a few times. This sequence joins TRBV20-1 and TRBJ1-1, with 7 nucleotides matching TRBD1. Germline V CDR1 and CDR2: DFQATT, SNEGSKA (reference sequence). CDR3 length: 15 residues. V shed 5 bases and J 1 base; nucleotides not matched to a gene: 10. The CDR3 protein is CSAHWDRLTNTEAFF. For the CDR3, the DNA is TGCAGTGCTCATTGGGACAGACTAACGAACACTGAAGCTTTCTTT.

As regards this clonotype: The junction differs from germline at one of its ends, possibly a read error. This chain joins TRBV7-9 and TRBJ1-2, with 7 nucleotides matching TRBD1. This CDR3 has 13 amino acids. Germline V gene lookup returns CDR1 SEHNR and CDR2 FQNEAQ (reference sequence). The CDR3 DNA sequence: TGTGCCAGCAGCCCTACAGGGGATGGGGGCTGCACCTTC. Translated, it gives CASSPTGDGGCTF.

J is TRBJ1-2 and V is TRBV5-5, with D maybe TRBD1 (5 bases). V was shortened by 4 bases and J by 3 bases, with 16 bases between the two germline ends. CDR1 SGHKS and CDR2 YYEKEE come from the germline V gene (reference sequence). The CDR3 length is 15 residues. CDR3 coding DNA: TGTGCCAGCAGCCTCCCCTCCTCAGGGTACTATGGCTACACCTTC. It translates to CASSLPSSGYYGYTF.

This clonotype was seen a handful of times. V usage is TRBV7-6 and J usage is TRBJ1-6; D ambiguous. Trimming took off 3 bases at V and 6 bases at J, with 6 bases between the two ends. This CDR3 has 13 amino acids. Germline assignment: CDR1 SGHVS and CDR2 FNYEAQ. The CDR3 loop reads CASSLGINSPLHF. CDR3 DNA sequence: TGTGCCAGCAGCTTGGGGATTAATTCACCCCTCCACTTT. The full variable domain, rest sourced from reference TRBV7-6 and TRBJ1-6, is GAGVSQSPRYKVTKRGQDVALRCDPISGHVSLYWYRQALGQGPEFLTYFNYEAQQDKSGLPNDRFSAERPEGSISTLTIQRTEQRDSAMYRCASSLGINSPLHFGNGTRLTVT.

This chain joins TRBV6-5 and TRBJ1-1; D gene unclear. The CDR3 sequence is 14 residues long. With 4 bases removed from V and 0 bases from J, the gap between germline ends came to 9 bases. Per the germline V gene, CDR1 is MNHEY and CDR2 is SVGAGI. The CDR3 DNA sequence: TGTGCCAGCAGTTTCGGACTGCTGAACACTGAAGCTTTCTTT. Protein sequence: CASSFGLLNTEAFF.

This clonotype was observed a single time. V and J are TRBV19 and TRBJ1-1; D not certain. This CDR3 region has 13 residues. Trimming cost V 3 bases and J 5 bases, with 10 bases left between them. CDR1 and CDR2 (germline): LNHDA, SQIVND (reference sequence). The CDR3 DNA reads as TGTGCCAGTAGTATCGGCTTTCAGACTGAAGCTTTCTTT. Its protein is CASSIGFQTEAFF.

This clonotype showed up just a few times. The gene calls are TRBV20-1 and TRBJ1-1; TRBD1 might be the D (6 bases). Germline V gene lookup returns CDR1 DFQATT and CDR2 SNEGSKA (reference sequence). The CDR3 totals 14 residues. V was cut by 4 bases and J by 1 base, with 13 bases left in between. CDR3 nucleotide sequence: TGCAGTGCTACACCGGGACAACCGAACACTGAAGCTTTCTTT. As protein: CSATPGQPNTEAFF.

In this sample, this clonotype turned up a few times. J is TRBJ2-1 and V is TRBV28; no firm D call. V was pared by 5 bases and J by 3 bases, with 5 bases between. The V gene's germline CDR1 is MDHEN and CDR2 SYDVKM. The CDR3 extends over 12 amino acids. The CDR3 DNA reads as TGTGCCAGCAGTCCATTCTACAATGAGCAGTTCTTC. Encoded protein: CASSPFYNEQFF.

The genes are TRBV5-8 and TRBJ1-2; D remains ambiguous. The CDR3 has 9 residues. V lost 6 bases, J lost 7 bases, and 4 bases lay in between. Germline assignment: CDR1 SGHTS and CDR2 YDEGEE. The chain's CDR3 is CASTVGYTF. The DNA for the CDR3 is TGTGCCAGCACAGTTGGCTACACCTTC.

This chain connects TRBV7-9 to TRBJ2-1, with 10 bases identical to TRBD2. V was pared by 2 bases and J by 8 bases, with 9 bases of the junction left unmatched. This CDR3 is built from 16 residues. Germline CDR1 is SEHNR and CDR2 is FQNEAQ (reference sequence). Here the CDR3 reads CASSLPLAGDRDEQFF. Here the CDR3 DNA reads TGTGCCAGCAGCTTACCCCTAGCGGGAGACAGGGATGAGCAGTTCTTC.